The table lists the clone carrying this T cell receptor (beta chain) with a count of one. How the authors handled the data: It was from reference gene primer amplification that nucleated cell counts were estimated. The data were produced by immunoSEQ multiplex PCR, yet TCRdb's version contains in-frame clones alone and is incomplete. V, J and clone size derive from that table, while D and trimming were established from the DNA sequence. There are 200,000 or so clones in the sample; around 87% occur only once, and roughly 3% lies in the top ten. This entry comes from a study of blood T cell repertoires in COVID-19. Turning to the study itself: From the United States, Italy and Spain came samples of acute and convalescent COVID-19.

Trimming removed 0 bases at V and 4 bases at J, with 16 bases between. Germline values: CDR1 SGDLS, CDR2 YYNGEE. This CDR3 region has 17 residues. This TCR derives from a man in his 60s with acute or convalescent COVID-19. The rearrangement uses TRBV9 and TRBJ2-2, with a possible D match to TRBD1 (5 bases). Sequencing was performed on peripheral blood. Written as DNA, the CDR3 is TGTGCCAGCAGCGTAGTCCCCGGACCAACAGGCACCGGGGAGCTGTTTTTT. Translation gives CASSVVPGPTGTGELFF.